The rows below give T cell receptor beta chains drawn from one sample of a study of cytomegalovirus exposure and HLA in healthy donors. Produced via immunoSEQ multiplex PCR; TCRdb's table is partial and in-frame only. The sample has about 260,000 clones; approximately 84% are singletons. The sample consisted of PBMCs. Receptors originate from a woman aged 40 to 50 in good health and CMV-seropositive. Both conserved end residues are part of each CDR3. Each record gives: clone size, CDR3 length, D gene, V gene, J gene, CDR3 protein, CDR3 DNA. A D gene is named only where the DNA matches it firmly. Size values are once, few and many counts, or a class for expanded clones, and some rows have none.

clone_size: NA; cdr3_length: 15; d_call: NA; v_call: TRBV7-3; j_call: TRBJ2-6; cdr3_aa: CASSSTVSGANVLTF; cdr3_nt: TGTGCCAGCAGCTCTACCGTCTCTGGGGCCAACGTCCTGACTTTC
clone_size: NA; cdr3_length: 14; d_call: NA; v_call: TRBV10-3; j_call: TRBJ1-4; cdr3_aa: CAISDSRGGEKLFF; cdr3_nt: TGTGCCATCAGTGACTCACGGGGGGGTGAAAAACTGTTTTTT
clone_size: NA; cdr3_length: 12; d_call: NA; v_call: TRBV6-6; j_call: TRBJ2-1; cdr3_aa: CASSPNSNEQFF; cdr3_nt: TGTGCCAGCAGTCCAAACTCCAATGAGCAGTTCTTC
clone_size: few; cdr3_length: 16; d_call: TRBD2; v_call: TRBV27; j_call: TRBJ2-1; cdr3_aa: CASSPPSSGGYNEQFF; cdr3_nt: TGTGCCAGCAGTCCACCATCTAGCGGAGGCTACAATGAGCAGTTCTTC
clone_size: few; cdr3_length: 15; d_call: NA; v_call: TRBV6-5; j_call: TRBJ2-1; cdr3_aa: CASSDLSTRGNEQFF; cdr3_nt: TGTGCCAGCAGTGACTTATCTACCCGGGGCAATGAGCAGTTCTTC
clone_size: once; cdr3_length: 14; d_call: TRBD2; v_call: TRBV18; j_call: TRBJ2-7; cdr3_aa: CASSPVSGGSEQYF; cdr3_nt: TGTGCCAGCTCACCCGTCAGCGGGGGGTCGGAGCAGTACTTC
clone_size: NA; cdr3_length: 16; d_call: TRBD1; v_call: TRBV19; j_call: TRBJ1-1; cdr3_aa: CASRGTGGFGGTEAFF; cdr3_nt: TGTGCCAGTAGGGGGACAGGGGGCTTTGGAGGCACTGAAGCTTTCTTT
clone_size: NA; cdr3_length: 14; d_call: NA; v_call: TRBV7-9; j_call: TRBJ1-4; cdr3_aa: CASSFAGMGEKLFF; cdr3_nt: TGTGCCAGCAGCTTTGCGGGTATGGGGGAAAAACTGTTTTTT
clone_size: NA; cdr3_length: 16; d_call: TRBD2; v_call: TRBV7-8; j_call: TRBJ2-1; cdr3_aa: CASSRAGLADYNEQFF; cdr3_nt: TGTGCCAGCAGCAGGGCGGGACTAGCGGACTACAATGAGCAGTTCTTC
clone_size: NA; cdr3_length: 17; d_call: TRBD2; v_call: TRBV5-1; j_call: TRBJ2-1; cdr3_aa: CASSLALSGSRGNEQFF; cdr3_nt: TGCGCCAGCAGCTTGGCCTTGAGCGGGAGTCGGGGCAATGAGCAGTTCTTC
clone_size: NA; cdr3_length: 14; d_call: NA; v_call: TRBV10-3; j_call: TRBJ1-3; cdr3_aa: CAIMRQHEGNTIYF; cdr3_nt: TGTGCCATCATGCGGCAGCACGAGGGAAACACCATATATTTT
clone_size: NA; cdr3_length: 15; d_call: NA; v_call: TRBV27; j_call: TRBJ1-2; cdr3_aa: CASSSSDRANYGYTF; cdr3_nt: NA
clone_size: NA; cdr3_length: 16; d_call: NA; v_call: TRBV7-7; j_call: TRBJ2-5; cdr3_aa: CASSLKEARGHETQYF; cdr3_nt: TGTGCTAGCAGCTTAAAGGAGGCAAGGGGACACGAGACCCAGTACTTC
clone_size: NA; cdr3_length: 14; d_call: NA; v_call: TRBV7-6; j_call: TRBJ2-3; cdr3_aa: CASSLAGNTDTQYF; cdr3_nt: TGTGCCAGCAGCTTAGCCGGGAACACAGATACGCAGTATTTT
clone_size: NA; cdr3_length: 16; d_call: TRBD1; v_call: TRBV13; j_call: TRBJ1-5; cdr3_aa: CASSSGGTFSNQPQHF; cdr3_nt: TGTGCCAGCAGCTCAGGGGGGACTTTTAGCAATCAGCCCCAGCATTTT
clone_size: NA; cdr3_length: 14; d_call: TRBD2; v_call: TRBV7-9; j_call: TRBJ2-7; cdr3_aa: CASSPLVAGYEQYF; cdr3_nt: TGTGCCAGCAGCCCCCTGGTAGCGGGCTACGAGCAGTACTTC
clone_size: NA; cdr3_length: 14; d_call: NA; v_call: TRBV5-4; j_call: TRBJ1-6; cdr3_aa: CAVENRESNSPLHF; cdr3_nt: TGTGCCGTAGAAAACAGGGAGTCGAATTCACCCCTCCACTTT
clone_size: NA; cdr3_length: 12; d_call: NA; v_call: TRBV19; j_call: TRBJ1-2; cdr3_aa: CASNGRGYGYTF; cdr3_nt: TGTGCCAGTAATGGTCGGGGTTATGGCTACACCTTC
clone_size: NA; cdr3_length: 13; d_call: NA; v_call: TRBV29-1; j_call: TRBJ1-1; cdr3_aa: CSVEAGGGTEAFF; cdr3_nt: TGCAGCGTTGAAGCGGGGGGGGGCACTGAAGCTTTCTTT
clone_size: NA; cdr3_length: 16; d_call: NA; v_call: TRBV4-3; j_call: TRBJ2-1; cdr3_aa: CASSQDLRGNYNEQFF; cdr3_nt: TGCGCCAGCAGCCAAGATCTAAGGGGGAACTACAATGAGCAGTTCTTC
clone_size: NA; cdr3_length: 18; d_call: TRBD2; v_call: TRBV30; j_call: TRBJ2-1; cdr3_aa: CAWSVSWGEGSSYNEQFF; cdr3_nt: TGTGCCTGGAGTGTCTCTTGGGGGGAGGGGAGCTCCTACAATGAGCAGTTCTTC
clone_size: NA; cdr3_length: 15; d_call: TRBD1; v_call: TRBV18; j_call: TRBJ2-5; cdr3_aa: CASSPGQGVGETQYF; cdr3_nt: TGTGCCAGCTCGCCCGGACAGGGCGTTGGGGAGACCCAGTACTTC
clone_size: few; cdr3_length: 12; d_call: NA; v_call: TRBV4-2; j_call: TRBJ2-1; cdr3_aa: CASSQAADLMFF; cdr3_nt: TGTGCCAGCAGCCAAGCAGCGGACCTGATGTTCTTC
clone_size: NA; cdr3_length: 15; d_call: NA; v_call: TRBV7-9; j_call: TRBJ1-2; cdr3_aa: CASSFVGGPYYGYTF; cdr3_nt: TGTGCCAGCAGCTTTGTAGGCGGTCCCTACTATGGCTACACCTTC
clone_size: NA; cdr3_length: 15; d_call: TRBD2; v_call: TRBV27; j_call: TRBJ2-2; cdr3_aa: CASSLGGANTGELFF; cdr3_nt: TGTGCCAGCAGCCTCGGGGGGGCGAACACCGGGGAGCTGTTTTTT
clone_size: NA; cdr3_length: 14; d_call: NA; v_call: TRBV7-9; j_call: TRBJ2-7; cdr3_aa: CASSLDSSSYEQYF; cdr3_nt: TGTGCCAGCAGCCTAGACAGCAGCTCCTACGAGCAGTACTTC
clone_size: NA; cdr3_length: 15; d_call: TRBD1; v_call: TRBV27; j_call: TRBJ1-1; cdr3_aa: CASKWTDRMNTEAFF; cdr3_nt: TGTGCCAGCAAGTGGACGGACAGGATGAACACTGAAGCTTTCTTT
clone_size: NA; cdr3_length: 16; d_call: TRBD2; v_call: TRBV4-1; j_call: TRBJ2-7; cdr3_aa: CASTGTSGKAAYEQYF; cdr3_nt: TGCGCCAGCACAGGGACTAGCGGGAAGGCCGCCTACGAGCAGTACTTC
clone_size: NA; cdr3_length: 14; d_call: NA; v_call: TRBV6-1; j_call: TRBJ1-3; cdr3_aa: CASSPPFSGNTIYF; cdr3_nt: TGTGCCAGCAGTCCCCCATTCTCTGGAAACACCATATATTTT
clone_size: NA; cdr3_length: 15; d_call: NA; v_call: TRBV15; j_call: TRBJ2-1; cdr3_aa: CATSRDSRNNNEQFF; cdr3_nt: TGTGCCACCAGCAGGGACTCACGCAATAACAATGAGCAGTTCTTC
clone_size: NA; cdr3_length: 14; d_call: NA; v_call: TRBV9; j_call: TRBJ1-5; cdr3_aa: CASSVGEGGQPQHF; cdr3_nt: TGTGCCAGCAGCGTAGGGGAGGGTGGTCAGCCCCAGCATTTT
clone_size: NA; cdr3_length: 15; d_call: TRBD1; v_call: TRBV5-1; j_call: TRBJ1-2; cdr3_aa: CASSVGTDLNYGYTF; cdr3_nt: TGCGCCAGCAGCGTTGGGACAGATCTTAACTATGGCTACACCTTC
clone_size: NA; cdr3_length: 15; d_call: NA; v_call: TRBV7-9; j_call: TRBJ1-2; cdr3_aa: CASRPGTSLNYGYTF; cdr3_nt: TGTGCCAGCAGACCCGGGACAAGCCTTAACTATGGCTACACCTTC
clone_size: NA; cdr3_length: 15; d_call: NA; v_call: TRBV28; j_call: TRBJ1-5; cdr3_aa: CASTQGHYSNQPQHF; cdr3_nt: TGTGCCAGCACCCAAGGACATTATAGCAATCAGCCCCAGCATTTT
clone_size: NA; cdr3_length: 13; d_call: NA; v_call: TRBV30; j_call: TRBJ1-6; cdr3_aa: CAWSVLNNSPLHF; cdr3_nt: TGTGCCTGGAGTGTATTAAATAATTCACCCCTCCACTTT
clone_size: NA; cdr3_length: 15; d_call: TRBD2; v_call: TRBV5-4; j_call: TRBJ2-2; cdr3_aa: CASSLASGSDRELFF; cdr3_nt: TGTGCCAGCAGCTTGGCCAGCGGGAGTGATCGGGAGCTGTTTTTT
clone_size: NA; cdr3_length: 11; d_call: NA; v_call: TRBV28; j_call: TRBJ1-5; cdr3_aa: CASTAGRTQHF; cdr3_nt: TGTGCCAGCACCGCGGGCAGGACTCAGCATTTT
clone_size: few; cdr3_length: 13; d_call: NA; v_call: TRBV18; j_call: TRBJ2-3; cdr3_aa: CASSPRDIDTQYF; cdr3_nt: TGTGCCAGCTCTCCGAGGGACATAGATACGCAGTATTTT
clone_size: NA; cdr3_length: 16; d_call: NA; v_call: TRBV7-8; j_call: TRBJ2-3; cdr3_aa: CASSLVGGINTDTQYF; cdr3_nt: TGTGCCAGCAGCTTAGTAGGCGGAATAAACACAGATACGCAGTATTTT
clone_size: NA; cdr3_length: 15; d_call: NA; v_call: TRBV11-2; j_call: TRBJ2-3; cdr3_aa: CASSTRQDRTDTQYF; cdr3_nt: TGTGCCAGCAGCACCCGACAGGACCGCACAGATACGCAGTATTTT
clone_size: NA; cdr3_length: 13; d_call: NA; v_call: TRBV7-2; j_call: TRBJ2-2; cdr3_aa: CASSLRGPGELFF; cdr3_nt: TGTGCCAGCAGCTTAAGAGGGCCCGGGGAGCTGTTTTTT
clone_size: NA; cdr3_length: 15; d_call: NA; v_call: TRBV9; j_call: TRBJ2-3; cdr3_aa: CASSRGGTAIDTQYF; cdr3_nt: TGTGCCAGCAGCCGAGGAGGGACAGCAATAGATACGCAGTATTTT
clone_size: NA; cdr3_length: 15; d_call: TRBD2; v_call: TRBV28; j_call: TRBJ2-1; cdr3_aa: CATAGLAKGYNEQFF; cdr3_nt: TGTGCCACCGCGGGACTAGCCAAGGGATACAATGAGCAGTTCTTC
clone_size: NA; cdr3_length: 14; d_call: NA; v_call: TRBV19; j_call: TRBJ2-7; cdr3_aa: CASSLAGEVYEQYF; cdr3_nt: TGTGCCAGTAGTTTAGCAGGGGAAGTTTACGAGCAGTACTTC
clone_size: NA; cdr3_length: 17; d_call: TRBD1; v_call: TRBV7-2; j_call: TRBJ1-2; cdr3_aa: CASSLAVWVRGSVGYTF; cdr3_nt: TGTGCCAGCAGCTTAGCGGTATGGGTCAGGGGGAGTGTTGGCTACACCTTC
clone_size: NA; cdr3_length: 15; d_call: TRBD1; v_call: TRBV11-3; j_call: TRBJ2-5; cdr3_aa: CASRETGGAEETQYF; cdr3_nt: TGTGCCAGCAGGGAGACAGGGGGCGCGGAAGAGACCCAGTACTTC
clone_size: few; cdr3_length: 13; d_call: NA; v_call: TRBV28; j_call: TRBJ1-1; cdr3_aa: CASSLHDRGATFF; cdr3_nt: TGTGCCAGCAGTTTACATGATCGGGGGGCAACTTTCTTT
clone_size: NA; cdr3_length: 13; d_call: NA; v_call: TRBV28; j_call: TRBJ2-3; cdr3_aa: CASSSLASDTQYF; cdr3_nt: TGTGCCAGCAGTTCCCTCGCGTCAGATACGCAGTATTTT
clone_size: few; cdr3_length: 15; d_call: NA; v_call: TRBV7-6; j_call: TRBJ1-2; cdr3_aa: CASSLAESANYGYTF; cdr3_nt: TGTGCCAGCAGCTTAGCGGAGTCAGCGAACTATGGCTACACCTTC
clone_size: NA; cdr3_length: 16; d_call: NA; v_call: TRBV7-8; j_call: TRBJ1-2; cdr3_aa: CASSLEATAELYGYTF; cdr3_nt: TGTGCCAGCAGCTTAGAGGCGACAGCCGAGCTTTATGGCTACACCTTC
clone_size: NA; cdr3_length: 14; d_call: TRBD1; v_call: TRBV11-3; j_call: TRBJ2-2; cdr3_aa: CASTDRVGTGELFF; cdr3_nt: TGTGCCAGCACTGACAGGGTGGGAACCGGGGAGCTGTTTTTT
clone_size: few; cdr3_length: 15; d_call: NA; v_call: TRBV4-3; j_call: TRBJ2-3; cdr3_aa: CASSQEERRTDTQYF; cdr3_nt: TGCGCCAGCAGCCAAGAGGAGAGGCGCACAGATACGCAGTATTTT
clone_size: NA; cdr3_length: 14; d_call: NA; v_call: TRBV28; j_call: TRBJ2-5; cdr3_aa: CASSNKRPQETQYF; cdr3_nt: TGTGCCAGCAGTAATAAGAGGCCCCAAGAGACCCAGTACTTC
clone_size: NA; cdr3_length: 15; d_call: TRBD2; v_call: TRBV7-2; j_call: TRBJ2-1; cdr3_aa: CASTRGLAGINEQFF; cdr3_nt: TGTGCCAGCACCCGGGGACTAGCGGGAATCAATGAGCAGTTCTTC
clone_size: NA; cdr3_length: 13; d_call: NA; v_call: TRBV5-4; j_call: TRBJ1-1; cdr3_aa: CASSLGGDAEAFF; cdr3_nt: TGTGCCAGCAGCTTGGGAGGAGACGCTGAAGCTTTCTTT
clone_size: NA; cdr3_length: 18; d_call: TRBD1; v_call: TRBV30; j_call: TRBJ2-2; cdr3_aa: CAWSVYPDRGLVTGELFF; cdr3_nt: TGTGCCTGGAGCGTATACCCTGACAGGGGGCTTGTCACCGGGGAGCTGTTTTTT
clone_size: NA; cdr3_length: 18; d_call: TRBD1; v_call: TRBV30; j_call: TRBJ1-6; cdr3_aa: CAWSGIGQESSYNSPLHF; cdr3_nt: TGTGCCTGGAGTGGCATTGGACAGGAGAGCTCCTATAATTCACCCCTCCACTTT
clone_size: NA; cdr3_length: 20; d_call: TRBD2; v_call: TRBV4-3; j_call: TRBJ2-1; cdr3_aa: CASSQDTGLAGGPPYNEQFF; cdr3_nt: TGCGCCAGCAGCCAAGATACAGGACTAGCGGGAGGGCCCCCCTACAATGAGCAGTTCTTC
clone_size: NA; cdr3_length: 16; d_call: TRBD1; v_call: TRBV10-3; j_call: TRBJ1-1; cdr3_aa: CAISGGPGQGNTEAFF; cdr3_nt: TGTGCCATCAGTGGCGGACCTGGACAGGGGAACACTGAAGCTTTCTTT